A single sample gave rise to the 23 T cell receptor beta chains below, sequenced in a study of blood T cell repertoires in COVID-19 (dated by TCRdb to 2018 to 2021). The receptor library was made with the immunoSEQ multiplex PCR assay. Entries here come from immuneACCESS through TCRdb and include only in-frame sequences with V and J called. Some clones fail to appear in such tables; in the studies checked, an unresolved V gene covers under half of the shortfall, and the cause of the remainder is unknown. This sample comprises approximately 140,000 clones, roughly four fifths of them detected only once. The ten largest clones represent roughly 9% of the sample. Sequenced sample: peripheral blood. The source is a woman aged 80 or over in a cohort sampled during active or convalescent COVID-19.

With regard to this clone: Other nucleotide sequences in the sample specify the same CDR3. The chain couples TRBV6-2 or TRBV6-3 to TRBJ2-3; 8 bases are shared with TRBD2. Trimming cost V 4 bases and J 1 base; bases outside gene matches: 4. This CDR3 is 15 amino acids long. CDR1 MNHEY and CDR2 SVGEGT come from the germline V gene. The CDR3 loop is CASSFLAGRTDTQYF. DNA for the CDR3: TGTGCCAGCAGTTTCCTAGCGGGCCGCACAGATACGCAGTATTTT.

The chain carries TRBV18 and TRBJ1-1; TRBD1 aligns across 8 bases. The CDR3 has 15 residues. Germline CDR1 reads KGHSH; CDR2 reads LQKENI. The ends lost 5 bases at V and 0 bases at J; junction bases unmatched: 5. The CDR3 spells CASSAPGQVNTEAFF. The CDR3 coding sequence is TGTGCCAGCTCAGCTCCGGGACAGGTGAACACTGAAGCTTTCTTT. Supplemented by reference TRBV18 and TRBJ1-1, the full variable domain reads NAGVMQNPRHLVRRRGQEARLRCSPMKGHSHVYWYRQLPEEGLKFMVYLQKENIIDESGMPKERFSAEFPKEGPSILRIQQVVRGDSAAYFCASSAPGQVNTEAFFGQGTRLTVV.

DNA for the CDR3: TGTGCCAGCAGCTCTCGGGGTCCTACCGCCTACGAGCAGTACTTC. Encoded protein: CASSSRGPTAYEQYF. This chain connects TRBV7-9 to TRBJ2-7, with D maybe TRBD2 (5 bases). The V end was cut by 4 bases, the J end by 2 bases, with 15 bases between. The CDR3 loop spans 15 amino acids. Germline values: CDR1 SEHNR, CDR2 FQNEAQ (reference sequence).

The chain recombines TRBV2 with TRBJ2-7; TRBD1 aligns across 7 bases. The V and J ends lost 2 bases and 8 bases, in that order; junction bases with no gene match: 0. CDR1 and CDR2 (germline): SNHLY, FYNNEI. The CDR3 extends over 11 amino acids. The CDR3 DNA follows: TGTGCCAGCAGTGAAAGGGGGCAGCAGTACTTC. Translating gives CASSERGQQYF.

For the CDR3, the DNA is TGTGCCAGTAGTATATCTGGTAGCGGGGGCAATGAGCAGTTCTTC. Translated, it gives CASSISGSGGNEQFF. The V gene is TRBV19, the J gene TRBJ2-1, with 9 bases aligning to TRBD2. Trimming cost V 2 bases and J 6 bases; bases outside gene matches: 5. The CDR3 covers 15 residues. CDR1 and CDR2 from the germline V gene are LNHDA and SQIVND (reference sequence).

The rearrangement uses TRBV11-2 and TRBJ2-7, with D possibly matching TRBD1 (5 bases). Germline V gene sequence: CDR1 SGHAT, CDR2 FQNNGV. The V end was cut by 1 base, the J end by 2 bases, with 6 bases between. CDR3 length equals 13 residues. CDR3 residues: CASSLGGPYEQYF. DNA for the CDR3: TGTGCCAGCAGCTTAGGGGGCCCCTACGAGCAGTACTTC.

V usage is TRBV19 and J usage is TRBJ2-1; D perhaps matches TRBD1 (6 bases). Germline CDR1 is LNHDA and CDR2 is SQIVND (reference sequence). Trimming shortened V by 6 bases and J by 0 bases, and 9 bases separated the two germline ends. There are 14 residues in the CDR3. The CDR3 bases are TGTGCCAGTAGGGACAGAAGCTCCTACAATGAGCAGTTCTTC. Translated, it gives CASRDRSSYNEQFF.

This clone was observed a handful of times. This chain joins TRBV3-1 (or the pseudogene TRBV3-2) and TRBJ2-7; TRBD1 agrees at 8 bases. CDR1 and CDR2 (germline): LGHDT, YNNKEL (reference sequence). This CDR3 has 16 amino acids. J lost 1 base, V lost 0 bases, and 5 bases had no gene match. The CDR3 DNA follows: TGTGCCAGCAGCCAAGAGTTGAGACAGGGGTCCTACGAGCAGTACGTC. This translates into CASSQELRQGSYEQYV.

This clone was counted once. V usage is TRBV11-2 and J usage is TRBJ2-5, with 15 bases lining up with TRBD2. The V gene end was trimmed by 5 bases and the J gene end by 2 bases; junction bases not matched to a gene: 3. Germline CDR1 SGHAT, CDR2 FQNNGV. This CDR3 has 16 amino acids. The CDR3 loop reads CASSQGLAGGQETQYF. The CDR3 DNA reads TGTGCCAGCAGCCAGGGACTAGCGGGGGGACAAGAGACCCAGTACTTC.

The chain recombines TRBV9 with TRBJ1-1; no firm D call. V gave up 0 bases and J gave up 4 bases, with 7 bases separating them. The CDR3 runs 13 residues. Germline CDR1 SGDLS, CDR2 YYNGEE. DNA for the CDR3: TGTGCCAGCAGCGTAGACGGGAGCACTGAAGCTTTCTTT. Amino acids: CASSVDGSTEAFF.

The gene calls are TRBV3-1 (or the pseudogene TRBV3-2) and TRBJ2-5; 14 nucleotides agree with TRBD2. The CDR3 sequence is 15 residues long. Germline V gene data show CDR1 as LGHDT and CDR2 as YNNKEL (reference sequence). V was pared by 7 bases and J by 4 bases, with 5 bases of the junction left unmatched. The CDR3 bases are TGTGCCAGCAAACCGGGGACTAGCGGGGGAGAGACCCAGTACTTC. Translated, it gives CASKPGTSGGETQYF.

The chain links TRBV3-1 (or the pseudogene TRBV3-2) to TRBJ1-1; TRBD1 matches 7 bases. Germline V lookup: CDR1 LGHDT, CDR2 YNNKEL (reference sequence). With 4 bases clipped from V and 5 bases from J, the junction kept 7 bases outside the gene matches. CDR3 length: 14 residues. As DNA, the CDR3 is TGTGCCAGCAGCCCGGAGACAGGGTGGACTGAAGCTTTCTTT. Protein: CASSPETGWTEAFF.

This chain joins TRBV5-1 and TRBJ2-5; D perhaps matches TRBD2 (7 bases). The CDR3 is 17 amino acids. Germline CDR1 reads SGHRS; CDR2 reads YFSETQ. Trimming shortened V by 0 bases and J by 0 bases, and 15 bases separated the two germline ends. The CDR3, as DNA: TGCGCCAGCAGCTTGGTAATCCGGGGGGCGTACCAAGAGACCCAGTACTTC. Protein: CASSLVIRGAYQETQYF.

The DNA of the CDR3 is TGTGCCAGCAGCCAAGCCGGGATACGCTACGAGCAGTACTTC. Its translation is CASSQAGIRYEQYF. This chain connects TRBV3-1 (or the pseudogene TRBV3-2) to TRBJ2-7; weak D call: TRBD2 (5 bases). Germline V gene lookup returns CDR1 LGHDT and CDR2 YNNKEL (reference sequence). V lost 1 base and J 3 bases, leaving 10 bases between the germline ends. The CDR3 has 14 amino acids.

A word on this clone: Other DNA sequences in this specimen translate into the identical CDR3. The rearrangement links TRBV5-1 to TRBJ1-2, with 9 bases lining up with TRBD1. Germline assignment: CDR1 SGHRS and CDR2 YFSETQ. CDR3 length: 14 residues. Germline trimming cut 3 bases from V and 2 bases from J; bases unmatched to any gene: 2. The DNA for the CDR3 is TGCGCCAGCAGCTCAGGACAGGGGAACTATGGCTACACCTTC. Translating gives CASSSGQGNYGYTF.

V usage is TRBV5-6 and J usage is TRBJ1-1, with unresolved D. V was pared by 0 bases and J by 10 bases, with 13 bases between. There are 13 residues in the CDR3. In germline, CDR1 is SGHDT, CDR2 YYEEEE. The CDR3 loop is CASSLGPRQVAFF. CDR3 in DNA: TGTGCCAGCAGCTTGGGCCCCCGGCAGGTAGCTTTCTTT.

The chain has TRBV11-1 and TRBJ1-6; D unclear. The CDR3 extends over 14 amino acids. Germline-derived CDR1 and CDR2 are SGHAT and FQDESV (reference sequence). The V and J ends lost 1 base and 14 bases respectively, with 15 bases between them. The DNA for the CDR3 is TGTGCCAGCAGCTTAGATGGCGGGCAGGTAACCCTCCACTTT. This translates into CASSLDGGQVTLHF. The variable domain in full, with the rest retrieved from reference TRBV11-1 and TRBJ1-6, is EAEVAQSPRYKITEKSQAVAFWCDPISGHATLYWYRQILGQGPELLVQFQDESVVDDSQLPKDRFSAERLKGVDSTLKIQPAELGDSAMYLCASSLDGGQVTLHFGNGTRLTVT.

This chain's CDR3 is CASSQGRTGNLAGITFF. Written as DNA, the CDR3 is TGCGCCAGCAGCCAAGGAAGGACAGGGAATTTGGCGGGGATAACTTTCTTT. This chain connects TRBV4-1 to TRBJ1-1, with 8 bases fitting TRBD1. This CDR3 region has 17 residues. V lost 1 base, J lost 12 bases, and 19 bases stayed unmatched. Germline loops: CDR1 MGHRA, CDR2 YSYEKL.

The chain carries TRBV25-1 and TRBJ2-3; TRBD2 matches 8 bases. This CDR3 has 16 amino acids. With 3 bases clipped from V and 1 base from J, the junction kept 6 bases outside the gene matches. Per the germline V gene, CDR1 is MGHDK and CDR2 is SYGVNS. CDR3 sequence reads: CASSDSLAGRTDTQYF. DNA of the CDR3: TGTGCCAGCAGTGACTCCTTAGCGGGACGCACAGATACGCAGTATTTT. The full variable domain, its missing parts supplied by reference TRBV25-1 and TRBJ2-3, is EADIYQTPRYLVIGTGKKITLECSQTMGHDKMYWYQQDPGMELHLIHYSYGVNSTEKGDLSSESTVSRIRTEHFPLTLESARPSHTSQYLCASSDSLAGRTDTQYFGPGTRLTVL.

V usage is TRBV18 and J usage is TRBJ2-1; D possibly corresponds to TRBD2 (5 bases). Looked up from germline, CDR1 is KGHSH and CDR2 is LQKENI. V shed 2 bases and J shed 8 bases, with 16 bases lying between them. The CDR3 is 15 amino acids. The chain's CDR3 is CASSPSSSRKDEQFF. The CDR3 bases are TGTGCCAGCTCACCATCGTCTAGCAGGAAGGATGAGCAGTTCTTC. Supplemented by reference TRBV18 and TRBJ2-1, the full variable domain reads NAGVMQNPRHLVRRRGQEARLRCSPMKGHSHVYWYRQLPEEGLKFMVYLQKENIIDESGMPKERFSAEFPKEGPSILRIQQVVRGDSAAYFCASSPSSSRKDEQFFGPGTRLTVL.

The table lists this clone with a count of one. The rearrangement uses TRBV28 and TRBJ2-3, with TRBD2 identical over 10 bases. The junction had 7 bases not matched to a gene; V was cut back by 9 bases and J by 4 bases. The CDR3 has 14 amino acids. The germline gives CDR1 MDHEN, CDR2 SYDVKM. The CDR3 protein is CASKAGGRADTQYF. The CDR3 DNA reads TGTGCCAGTAAAGCGGGGGGGCGGGCAGATACGCAGTATTTT.

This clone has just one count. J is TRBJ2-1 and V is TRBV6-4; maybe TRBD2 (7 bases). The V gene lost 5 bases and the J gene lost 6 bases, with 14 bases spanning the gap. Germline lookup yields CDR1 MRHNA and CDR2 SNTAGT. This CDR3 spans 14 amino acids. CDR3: CASSRGGPSNEQFF. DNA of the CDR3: TGTGCCAGCAGTCGCGGGGGCCCTAGCAATGAGCAGTTCTTC.

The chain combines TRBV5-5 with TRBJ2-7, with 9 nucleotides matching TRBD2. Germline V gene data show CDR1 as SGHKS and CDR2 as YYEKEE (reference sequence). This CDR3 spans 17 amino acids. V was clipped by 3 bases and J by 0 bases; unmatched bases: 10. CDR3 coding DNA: TGTGCCAGCAGCTCCTCCCCGCTAGCGGGGTCCTCCTACGAGCAGTACTTC. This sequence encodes CASSSSPLAGSSYEQYF.